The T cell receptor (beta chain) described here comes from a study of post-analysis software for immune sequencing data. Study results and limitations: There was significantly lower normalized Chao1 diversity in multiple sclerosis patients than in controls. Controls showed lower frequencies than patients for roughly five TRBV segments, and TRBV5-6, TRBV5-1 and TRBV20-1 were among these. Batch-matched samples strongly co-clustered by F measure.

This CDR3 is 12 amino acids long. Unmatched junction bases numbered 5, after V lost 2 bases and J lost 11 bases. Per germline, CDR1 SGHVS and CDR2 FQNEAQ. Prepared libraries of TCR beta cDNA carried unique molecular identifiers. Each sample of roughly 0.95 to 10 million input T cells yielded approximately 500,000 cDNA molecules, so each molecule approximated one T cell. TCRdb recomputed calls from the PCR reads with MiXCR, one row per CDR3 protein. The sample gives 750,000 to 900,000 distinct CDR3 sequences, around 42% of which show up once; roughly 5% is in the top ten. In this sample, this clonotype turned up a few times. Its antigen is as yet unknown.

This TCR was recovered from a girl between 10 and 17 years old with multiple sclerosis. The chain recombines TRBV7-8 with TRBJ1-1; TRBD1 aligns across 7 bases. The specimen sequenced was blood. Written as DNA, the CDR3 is TGTGCCAGCAGCTTACCACAGGGGCAGGCTTTCTTT. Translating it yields CASSLPQGQAFF.